The present T cell receptor (beta chain) was sequenced within a study of CD8+ T cells in alopecia areata. In the study overall: For the treated group, dosing was oral tofacitinib at 5 to 10 mg twice daily.

It was from alopecia areata patients that lesional scalp punch biopsies and peripheral blood were collected. The V and J ends lost 5 bases and 4 bases, in that order; junction bases with no gene match: 5. Germline V gene lookup returns CDR1 SGHTA and CDR2 FQGNSA. The CDR3 length is 14 residues. Concerning this clone itself: The target antigen is unknown.

RNA extraction was followed by reverse transcription into cDNA, which acted as the sequencing template. The repertoire was sequenced with immunoSEQ multiplex PCR; TCRdb's copy has only in-frame clones and lacks some. The table includes approximately 12,000 clones, 60% detected once. General study findings and limits: Especially in alopecia totalis/universalis, lesional scalp showed greater clonality than normal scalp did. Patients shared TCRs less clearly than mice did, possibly for HLA-related reasons.

The receptor was derived from a human donor with alopecia areata. The specimen was skin. This chain uses TRBV7-2 with TRBJ1-3, with TRBD1 matching 7 bases. For the CDR3, the DNA is TGTGCCAGCAGCCCTCAGGGGGTGGGAAACACCATATATTTT. Protein: CASSPQGVGNTIYF.